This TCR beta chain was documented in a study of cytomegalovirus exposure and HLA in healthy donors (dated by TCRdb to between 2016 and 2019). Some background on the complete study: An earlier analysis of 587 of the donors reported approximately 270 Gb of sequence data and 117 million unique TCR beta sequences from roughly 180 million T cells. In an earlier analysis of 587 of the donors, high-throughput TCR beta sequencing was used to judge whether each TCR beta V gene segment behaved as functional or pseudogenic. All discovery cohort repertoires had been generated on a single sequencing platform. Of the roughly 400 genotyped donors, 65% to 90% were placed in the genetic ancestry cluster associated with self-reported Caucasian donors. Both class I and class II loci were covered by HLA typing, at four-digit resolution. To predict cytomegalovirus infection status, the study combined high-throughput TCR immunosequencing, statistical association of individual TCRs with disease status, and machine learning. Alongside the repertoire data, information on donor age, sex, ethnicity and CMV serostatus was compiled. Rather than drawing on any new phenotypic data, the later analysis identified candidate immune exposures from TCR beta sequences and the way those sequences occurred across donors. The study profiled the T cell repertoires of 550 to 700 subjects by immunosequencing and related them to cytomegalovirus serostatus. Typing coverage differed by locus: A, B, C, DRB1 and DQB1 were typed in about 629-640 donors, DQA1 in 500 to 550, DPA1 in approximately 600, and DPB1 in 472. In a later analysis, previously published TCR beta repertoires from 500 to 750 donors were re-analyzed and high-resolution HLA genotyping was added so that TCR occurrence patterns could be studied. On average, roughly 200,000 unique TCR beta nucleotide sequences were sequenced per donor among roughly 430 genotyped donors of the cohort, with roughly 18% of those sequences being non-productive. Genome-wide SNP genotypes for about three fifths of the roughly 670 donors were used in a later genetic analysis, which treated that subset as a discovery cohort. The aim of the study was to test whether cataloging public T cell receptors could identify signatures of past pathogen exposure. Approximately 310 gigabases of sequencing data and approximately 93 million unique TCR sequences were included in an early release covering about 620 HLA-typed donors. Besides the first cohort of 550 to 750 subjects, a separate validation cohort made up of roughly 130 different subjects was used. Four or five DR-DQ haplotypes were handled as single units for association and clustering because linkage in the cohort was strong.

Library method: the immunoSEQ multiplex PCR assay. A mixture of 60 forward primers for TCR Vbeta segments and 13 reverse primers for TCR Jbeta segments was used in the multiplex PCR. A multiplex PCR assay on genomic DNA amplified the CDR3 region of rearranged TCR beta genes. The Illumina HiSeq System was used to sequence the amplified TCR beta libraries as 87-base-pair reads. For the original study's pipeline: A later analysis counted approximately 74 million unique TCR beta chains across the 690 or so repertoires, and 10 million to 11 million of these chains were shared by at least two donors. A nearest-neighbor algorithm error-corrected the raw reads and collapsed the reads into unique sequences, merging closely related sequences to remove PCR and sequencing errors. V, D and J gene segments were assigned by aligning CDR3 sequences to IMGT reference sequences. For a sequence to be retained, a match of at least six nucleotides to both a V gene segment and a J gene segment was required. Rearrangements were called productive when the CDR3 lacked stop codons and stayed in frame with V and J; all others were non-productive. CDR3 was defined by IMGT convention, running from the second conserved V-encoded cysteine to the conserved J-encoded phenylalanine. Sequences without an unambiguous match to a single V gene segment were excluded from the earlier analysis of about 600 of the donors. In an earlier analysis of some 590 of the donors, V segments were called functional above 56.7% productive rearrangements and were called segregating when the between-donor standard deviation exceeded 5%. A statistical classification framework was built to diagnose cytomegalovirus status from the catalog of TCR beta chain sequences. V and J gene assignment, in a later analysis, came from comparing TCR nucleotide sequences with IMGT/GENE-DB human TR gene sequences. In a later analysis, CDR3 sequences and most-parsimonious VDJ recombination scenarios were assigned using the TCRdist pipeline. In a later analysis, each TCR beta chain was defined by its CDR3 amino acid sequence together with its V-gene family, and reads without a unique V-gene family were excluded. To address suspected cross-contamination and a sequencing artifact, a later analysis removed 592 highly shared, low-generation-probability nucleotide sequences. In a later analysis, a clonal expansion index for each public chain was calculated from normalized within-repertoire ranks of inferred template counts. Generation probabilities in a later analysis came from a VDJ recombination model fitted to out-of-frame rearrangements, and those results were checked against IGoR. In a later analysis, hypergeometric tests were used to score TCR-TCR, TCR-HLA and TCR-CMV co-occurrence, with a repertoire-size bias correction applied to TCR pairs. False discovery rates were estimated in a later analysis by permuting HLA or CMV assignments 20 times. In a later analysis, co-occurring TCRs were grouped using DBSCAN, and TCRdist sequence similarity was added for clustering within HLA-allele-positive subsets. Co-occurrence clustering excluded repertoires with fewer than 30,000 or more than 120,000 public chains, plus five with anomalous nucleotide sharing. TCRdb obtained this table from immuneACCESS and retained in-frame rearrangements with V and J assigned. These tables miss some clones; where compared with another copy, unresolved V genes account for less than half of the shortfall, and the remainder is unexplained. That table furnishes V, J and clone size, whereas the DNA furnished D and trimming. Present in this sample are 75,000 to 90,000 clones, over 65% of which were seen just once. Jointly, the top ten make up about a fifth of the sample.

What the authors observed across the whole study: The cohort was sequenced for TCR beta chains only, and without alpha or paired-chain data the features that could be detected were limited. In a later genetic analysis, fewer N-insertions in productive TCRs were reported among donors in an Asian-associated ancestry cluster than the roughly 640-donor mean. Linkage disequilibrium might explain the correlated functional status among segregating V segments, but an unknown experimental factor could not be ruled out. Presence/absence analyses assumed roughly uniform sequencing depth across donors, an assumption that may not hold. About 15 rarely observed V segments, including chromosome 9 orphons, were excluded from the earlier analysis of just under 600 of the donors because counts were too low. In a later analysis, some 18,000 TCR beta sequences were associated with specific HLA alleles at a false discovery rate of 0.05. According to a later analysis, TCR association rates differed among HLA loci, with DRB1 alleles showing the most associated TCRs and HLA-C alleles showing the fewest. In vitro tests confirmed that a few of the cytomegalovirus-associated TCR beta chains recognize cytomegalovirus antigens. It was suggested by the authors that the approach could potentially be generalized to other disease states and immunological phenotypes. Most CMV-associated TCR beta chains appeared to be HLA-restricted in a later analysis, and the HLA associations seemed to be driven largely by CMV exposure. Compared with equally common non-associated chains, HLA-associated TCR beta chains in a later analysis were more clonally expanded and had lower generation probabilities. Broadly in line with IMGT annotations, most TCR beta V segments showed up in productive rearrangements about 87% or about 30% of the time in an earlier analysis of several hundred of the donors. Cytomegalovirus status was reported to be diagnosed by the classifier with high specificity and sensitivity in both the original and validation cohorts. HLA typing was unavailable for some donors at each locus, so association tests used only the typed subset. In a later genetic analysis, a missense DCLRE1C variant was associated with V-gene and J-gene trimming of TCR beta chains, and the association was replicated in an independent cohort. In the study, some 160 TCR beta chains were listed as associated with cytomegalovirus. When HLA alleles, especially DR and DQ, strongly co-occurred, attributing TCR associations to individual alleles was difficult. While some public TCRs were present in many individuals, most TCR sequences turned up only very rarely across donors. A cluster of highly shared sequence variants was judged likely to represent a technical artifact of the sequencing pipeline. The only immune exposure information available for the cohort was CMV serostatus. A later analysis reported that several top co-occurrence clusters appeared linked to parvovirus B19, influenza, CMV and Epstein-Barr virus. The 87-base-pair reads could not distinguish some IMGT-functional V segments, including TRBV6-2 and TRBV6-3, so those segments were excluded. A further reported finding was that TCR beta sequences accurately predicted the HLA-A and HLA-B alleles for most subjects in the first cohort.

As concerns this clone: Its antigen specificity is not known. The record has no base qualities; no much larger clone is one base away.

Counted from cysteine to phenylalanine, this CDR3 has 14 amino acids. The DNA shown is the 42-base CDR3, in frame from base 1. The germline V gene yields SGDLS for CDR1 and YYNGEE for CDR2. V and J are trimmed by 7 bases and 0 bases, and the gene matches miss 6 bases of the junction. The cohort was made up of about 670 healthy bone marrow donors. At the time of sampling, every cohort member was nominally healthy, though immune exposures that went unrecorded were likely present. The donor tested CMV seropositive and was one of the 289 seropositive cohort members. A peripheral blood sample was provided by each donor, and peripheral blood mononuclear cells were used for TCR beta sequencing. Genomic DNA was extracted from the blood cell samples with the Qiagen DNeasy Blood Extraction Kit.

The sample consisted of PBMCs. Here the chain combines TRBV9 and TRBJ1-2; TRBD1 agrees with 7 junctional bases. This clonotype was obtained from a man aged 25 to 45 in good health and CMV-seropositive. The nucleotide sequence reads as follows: TGTGCCAGCTCCCAGGGACAGTCTAACTATGGCTACACCTTC. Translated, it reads CASSQGQSNYGYTF.